This TCR beta chain was observed in a study of cytomegalovirus exposure and HLA in healthy donors. Broader study findings: The investigators catalogued under 200 TCR beta chains as cytomegalovirus-associated.

13 Jbeta primers and 60 Vbeta primers were used for the PCR. Data came from immunoSEQ multiplex PCR; TCRdb stores just in-frame clones and leaves some out. The listing records 95,000 to 150,000 clones. Trimming removed 10 bases from V and 5 bases from J; junction bases left unmatched: 12. This CDR3 is built from 14 residues. The germline V gene has CDR1 SNHLY and CDR2 FYNNEI. With respect to this clone: Its antigen is still unknown.

This TCR came from a man aged 18 to 30 in good health and CMV-seronegative. The chain combines TRBV2 with TRBJ2-7; 9 nucleotides match TRBD2. The sequencing sample was made of PBMCs. CDR3 region: CATQPGLASHEQYF. Written as DNA, the CDR3 is TGTGCCACCCAACCGGGACTAGCATCCCACGAGCAGTACTTC.